These T cell receptor beta chains were read from a single sample in a study of response to subunit inactivated influenza vaccine. TCRdb recomputed calls from the RT-PCR reads with MiXCR, one row per CDR3 protein. The table has about 160,000 distinct CDR3 sequences, approximately 11% seen once. Specimen: non-naive T cells sorted from PBMCs, collected 45 days after vaccination. These receptors originate from a man aged 50-59 years who received an inactivated influenza vaccine. Each CDR3 is given with its conserved first and last residue. Each record gives: D gene, clone size, V gene, J gene, CDR3 DNA, CDR3 protein. D genes are given only for firm matches. Clone sizes are given selectively: once, few, many, or a class where the clone is expanded.

d_call: NA
clone_size: many
v_call: TRBV9
j_call: TRBJ2-2
cdr3_nt: TGTGCCAGCAGCCTCCCCACCGGGGAGCTGTTTTTT
cdr3_aa: CASSLPTGELFF

d_call: NA
clone_size: NA
v_call: TRBV30
j_call: TRBJ2-6
cdr3_nt: TGTGCCTGGACTGTTCTTTCCGGCGTCCTGACTTTC
cdr3_aa: CAWTVLSGVLTF

d_call: NA
clone_size: many
v_call: TRBV7-9
j_call: TRBJ1-2
cdr3_nt: TGTGCCAGCAGCCCACGGATCCCGAACTATGGCTACACCTTC
cdr3_aa: CASSPRIPNYGYTF

d_call: TRBD1
clone_size: many
v_call: TRBV5-1
j_call: TRBJ1-1
cdr3_nt: TGCGCCAGCAGCACCGGGACAGGAGCTTTCTTT
cdr3_aa: CASSTGTGAFF

d_call: TRBD2
clone_size: few
v_call: TRBV4-2
j_call: TRBJ2-2
cdr3_nt: TGTGCCAGCAGCCAAGATGGTAGCGGGAGGGCCGGACTGTTTTTT
cdr3_aa: CASSQDGSGRAGLFF

d_call: TRBD1
clone_size: NA
v_call: TRBV28
j_call: TRBJ2-7
cdr3_nt: TGTGCCAGCAGTTTACCGGGACAGGGGTTCTCCTACGAGCAGTACTTC
cdr3_aa: CASSLPGQGFSYEQYF

d_call: NA
clone_size: many
v_call: TRBV5-5
j_call: TRBJ1-1
cdr3_nt: TGTGCCAGCAGCCCGCGATCCACTGAAGCTTTCTTT
cdr3_aa: CASSPRSTEAFF

d_call: NA
clone_size: many
v_call: TRBV5-1
j_call: TRBJ1-2
cdr3_nt: TGCGCCAGCAGCTTCCAGACAGGTGACTGGGGCTACACCTTC
cdr3_aa: CASSFQTGDWGYTF

d_call: TRBD2
clone_size: NA
v_call: TRBV20-1
j_call: TRBJ2-3
cdr3_nt: TGCAGTGCTAGAGGCTTGACTAGCGGGGGGTCAGATACGCAGTATTTT
cdr3_aa: CSARGLTSGGSDTQYF

d_call: TRBD2
clone_size: many
v_call: TRBV9
j_call: TRBJ2-5
cdr3_nt: TGTGCCAGCAGCGCAGGGACTAGCGGGAAAGGGACCCAGTACTTC
cdr3_aa: CASSAGTSGKGTQYF

d_call: NA
clone_size: many
v_call: TRBV7-9
j_call: TRBJ2-3
cdr3_nt: TGTGCCAGCAAACAAGACAGGGTATGGGAGGTGACAGATACGCAGTATTTT
cdr3_aa: CASKQDRVWEVTDTQYF

d_call: NA
clone_size: few
v_call: TRBV28
j_call: TRBJ2-7
cdr3_nt: TGTGCCAGCAACCCGACCCCGTTCTACGAGCAGTACTTC
cdr3_aa: CASNPTPFYEQYF

d_call: TRBD2
clone_size: NA
v_call: TRBV10-3
j_call: TRBJ2-7
cdr3_nt: TGTGCCATCAGTGAGGGTAGCGGGGGGCGCTACGAGCAGTACTTC
cdr3_aa: CAISEGSGGRYEQYF

d_call: NA
clone_size: many
v_call: TRBV29-1
j_call: TRBJ2-5
cdr3_nt: TGCAGCGTTGATAGACAGGAAGAGACCCAGTACTTC
cdr3_aa: CSVDRQEETQYF

d_call: NA
clone_size: NA
v_call: TRBV30
j_call: TRBJ2-5
cdr3_nt: TGTGCCTGGAGTGTTCCCCGGGGGACCCAGTACTTC
cdr3_aa: CAWSVPRGTQYF

d_call: NA
clone_size: NA
v_call: TRBV4-2
j_call: TRBJ2-7
cdr3_nt: TGTGCCAGCAGCCAAGATCTTGCGGGTGGCTACGAGCAGTACTTC
cdr3_aa: CASSQDLAGGYEQYF

d_call: TRBD1
clone_size: NA
v_call: TRBV4-3
j_call: TRBJ2-4
cdr3_nt: TGCGCCAGCAGCCACCAACAGGGGGCAGGAAACATTCAGTACTTC
cdr3_aa: CASSHQQGAGNIQYF

d_call: NA
clone_size: NA
v_call: TRBV10-3
j_call: TRBJ2-6
cdr3_nt: TGTGCCATCAGTGAGTCAGGGACACTGCTCTCTGGGGCCAACGTCCTGACTTTC
cdr3_aa: CAISESGTLLSGANVLTF

d_call: NA
clone_size: NA
v_call: TRBV20-1
j_call: TRBJ1-2
cdr3_nt: TGCAGTGCCCCCCGACAGGATAACTATGGCTACACCTTC
cdr3_aa: CSAPRQDNYGYTF

d_call: NA
clone_size: NA
v_call: TRBV5-1
j_call: TRBJ2-7
cdr3_nt: TGCGCCAGCGGCCTCCTGTACGGGGGCTACGAGCAGTACTTC
cdr3_aa: CASGLLYGGYEQYF

d_call: NA
clone_size: NA
v_call: TRBV7-8
j_call: TRBJ1-3
cdr3_nt: TGTGCCAGCAGCCCTTCTAATGACAGGCGAACTCCAAGCTCTGGAAACACCATATATTTT
cdr3_aa: CASSPSNDRRTPSSGNTIYF

d_call: NA
clone_size: NA
v_call: TRBV7-8
j_call: TRBJ2-3
cdr3_nt: TGTGCCAGCAGCTCCGTGAGGGTCAGAGGCACAGATACGCAGTATTTT
cdr3_aa: CASSSVRVRGTDTQYF

d_call: NA
clone_size: few
v_call: TRBV10-3
j_call: TRBJ1-5
cdr3_nt: TGTGCCATCAGTGAGCGCCAGAGCAATCAGCCCCAGCATTTT
cdr3_aa: CAISERQSNQPQHF

d_call: TRBD1
clone_size: NA
v_call: TRBV28
j_call: TRBJ2-3
cdr3_nt: TGTGCCAGCACATGGACAGGGCACCCCACAGATACGCAGTATTTT
cdr3_aa: CASTWTGHPTDTQYF

d_call: NA
clone_size: few
v_call: TRBV21-1
j_call: TRBJ1-2
cdr3_nt: TGTGCCAGCAGCAAAGGAAACAGGAGACAACCTAAGGCCCATGGCTACACCTTC
cdr3_aa: CASSKGNRRQPKAHGYTF

d_call: NA
clone_size: many
v_call: TRBV18
j_call: TRBJ2-2
cdr3_nt: TGTGCCAGCTCACCTCAGGTCACCGGGGAGCTGTTTTTT
cdr3_aa: CASSPQVTGELFF

d_call: TRBD1
clone_size: NA
v_call: TRBV30
j_call: TRBJ2-3
cdr3_nt: TGTGCCTGGAGCCGTGGGGTAGGGGGCTCACCAGATACGCAGTATTTT
cdr3_aa: CAWSRGVGGSPDTQYF

d_call: TRBD2
clone_size: few
v_call: TRBV20-1
j_call: TRBJ2-7
cdr3_nt: TGCAGTGCTAGCCTAGCGGGAGGAAACAACGAGCAGTACTTC
cdr3_aa: CSASLAGGNNEQYF

d_call: NA
clone_size: NA
v_call: TRBV4-3
j_call: TRBJ2-2
cdr3_nt: TGCGCCAGCAGCCAACAGTTGAACACCGGGGAGCTGTTTTTT
cdr3_aa: CASSQQLNTGELFF

d_call: NA
clone_size: once
v_call: TRBV30
j_call: TRBJ1-2
cdr3_nt: TGTGCCTGGAGTGTATGGGCCGTACGGGGCTACACCTTC
cdr3_aa: CAWSVWAVRGYTF

d_call: TRBD1
clone_size: NA
v_call: TRBV20-1
j_call: TRBJ2-4
cdr3_nt: TGCAGTGCTAGCCGGGGACAGGGAGGATTTATGAACATTCAGTACTTC
cdr3_aa: CSASRGQGGFMNIQYF

d_call: TRBD2
clone_size: NA
v_call: TRBV20-1
j_call: TRBJ2-1
cdr3_nt: TGCAGTGCTAGAGGAACAGCGGGAGCGTTCAATGAGCAGTTCTTC
cdr3_aa: CSARGTAGAFNEQFF

d_call: TRBD2
clone_size: many
v_call: TRBV7-9
j_call: TRBJ2-7
cdr3_nt: TGTGCCAGCAGCTTACCGGGGGGGCGCACCTACGAGCAGTACTTC
cdr3_aa: CASSLPGGRTYEQYF

d_call: TRBD1
clone_size: many
v_call: TRBV7-9
j_call: TRBJ2-1
cdr3_nt: TGTGCCAGCAGCTCCGACAGGGGACCCTACAATGAGCAGTTCTTC
cdr3_aa: CASSSDRGPYNEQFF

d_call: NA
clone_size: few
v_call: TRBV7-9
j_call: TRBJ1-1
cdr3_nt: TGTGCCAGCAGCCCGGACATTTGGAACACTGAAGCTTTCTTT
cdr3_aa: CASSPDIWNTEAFF

d_call: NA
clone_size: NA
v_call: TRBV30
j_call: TRBJ1-5
cdr3_nt: TGTGCCTGGAGCTTCGGAGGCAGGGTTGGTCAGCCCCAGCATTTT
cdr3_aa: CAWSFGGRVGQPQHF

d_call: TRBD1
clone_size: NA
v_call: TRBV7-9
j_call: TRBJ2-1
cdr3_nt: TGTGCCGGGTCCAGAAGACAGGGTATCGATGAGCAGTTCTTC
cdr3_aa: CAGSRRQGIDEQFF

d_call: NA
clone_size: few
v_call: TRBV18
j_call: TRBJ1-2
cdr3_nt: TGTGCCAGCTCACCAACGGGACTACGTACGGGGGGCTACACCTTC
cdr3_aa: CASSPTGLRTGGYTF

d_call: NA
clone_size: few
v_call: TRBV3-1
j_call: TRBJ1-5
cdr3_nt: TGTGCCAGCAGCCAGTGGACAGATCAGCCCCAGCATTTT
cdr3_aa: CASSQWTDQPQHF

d_call: NA
clone_size: few
v_call: TRBV12-3/TRBV12-4
j_call: TRBJ2-5
cdr3_nt: TGTGCCAGCAGTGGGGACATGGATGGGGAGACCCAGTACTTC
cdr3_aa: CASSGDMDGETQYF

d_call: NA
clone_size: many
v_call: TRBV5-1
j_call: TRBJ1-2
cdr3_nt: TGCGCCAGCAGCTTGGATCCCGGGCTGCCGGATTTCACCTTC
cdr3_aa: CASSLDPGLPDFTF

d_call: TRBD1
clone_size: few
v_call: TRBV7-2
j_call: TRBJ2-5
cdr3_nt: TGTGCCAGCAGCGCTGGGCCAGGGGGAAGGCAAGAGACCCAGTACTTC
cdr3_aa: CASSAGPGGRQETQYF

d_call: TRBD2
clone_size: many
v_call: TRBV20-1
j_call: TRBJ2-5
cdr3_nt: TGCAGTGCTTCTACACTGACTAGCGGGGGCCAGACCCAGTACTTC
cdr3_aa: CSASTLTSGGQTQYF

d_call: NA
clone_size: NA
v_call: TRBV4-1
j_call: TRBJ2-5
cdr3_nt: TGCGCCAGCAGCCAAGGACGGATTCTCCAAGAGACCCAGTACTTC
cdr3_aa: CASSQGRILQETQYF

d_call: NA
clone_size: few
v_call: TRBV7-8
j_call: TRBJ2-7
cdr3_nt: TGTGCCAGCAGCCAGAACCCTTTCGGTGAGCAGTACTTC
cdr3_aa: CASSQNPFGEQYF

d_call: TRBD2
clone_size: few
v_call: TRBV6-1
j_call: TRBJ2-7
cdr3_nt: TGTGCCAGCCGAATAGCGGGAACAGAAGAGCAGTACTTC
cdr3_aa: CASRIAGTEEQYF

d_call: NA
clone_size: many
v_call: TRBV29-1
j_call: TRBJ2-1
cdr3_nt: TGCAGCACGAGGAACTCCGCTGAGCAGTTCTTC
cdr3_aa: CSTRNSAEQFF

d_call: NA
clone_size: NA
v_call: TRBV6-5
j_call: TRBJ1-1
cdr3_nt: TGTGCCAGCAGTTACTCGGTCAGGGCACTGACTGAAGCTTTCTTT
cdr3_aa: CASSYSVRALTEAFF

d_call: NA
clone_size: many
v_call: TRBV20-1
j_call: TRBJ2-2
cdr3_nt: TGCAGTGCTATTCGGGGTGCCGGGGAGCTGTTTTTT
cdr3_aa: CSAIRGAGELFF

d_call: NA
clone_size: NA
v_call: TRBV2
j_call: TRBJ2-5
cdr3_nt: TGTGCCAGCAACTGGGGGGGGGCAGAGACCCAGTACTTC
cdr3_aa: CASNWGGAETQYF

d_call: NA
clone_size: many
v_call: TRBV5-4
j_call: TRBJ2-1
cdr3_nt: TGTGCCAGCAGCTTGGGGGTGACAGACAATGAGCAGTTCTTC
cdr3_aa: CASSLGVTDNEQFF

d_call: TRBD1
clone_size: NA
v_call: TRBV7-2
j_call: TRBJ1-6
cdr3_nt: TGTGCCAGCAGCCCCCCAGGGGGAGTGGTTAATTCACCCCTCCACTTT
cdr3_aa: CASSPPGGVVNSPLHF

d_call: NA
clone_size: many
v_call: TRBV7-9
j_call: TRBJ2-7
cdr3_nt: TGTGCCAGCAGCCCCCAGGGGGGCTACGAGCAGTACTTC
cdr3_aa: CASSPQGGYEQYF

d_call: TRBD2
clone_size: few
v_call: TRBV5-4
j_call: TRBJ2-1
cdr3_nt: TGTGCCAGCAGCTCCTTTACTAGCGGGGGGGCGGGTGAGCAGTTCTTC
cdr3_aa: CASSSFTSGGAGEQFF